The clone carrying this T cell receptor (beta chain) was found a few times. Its antigen is undetermined. In germline, CDR1 is MGHDK, CDR2 SYGVNS. V lost 0 bases, J lost 8 bases, and 5 bases lay in between. The CDR3 runs to 12 residues. The entry originates in a study of T cells after yellow fever vaccination. The study's findings and limits: Clones from primary vaccination mostly reappeared after the booster (over 95% CD4, approximately 88% CD8).

A universal primer site and UMIs were added as TCR cDNA was made by 5'RACE template switching. TCRdb re-called the 5' RACE reads with MiXCR, one entry per CDR3 protein. The sample lists over 200,000 distinct CDR3 sequences, 6.7% occurring once. The specimen was CD4+ T cells sorted from PBMCs, collected on the day of the yellow fever booster vaccination. This receptor was identified in a man aged 25 to 40 who received the YFV17D yellow fever vaccine. The chain links TRBV25-1 to TRBJ2-1; D gene ambiguous. CDR3 in amino acids: CASSEYVHEQFF. The CDR3 nucleotides read TGTGCCAGCAGTGAATACGTGCATGAGCAGTTCTTC.